Sequencing of this T cell receptor (beta chain) was carried out in a study of T cells in localized non-small cell lung cancer. V was pared by 4 bases and J by 4 bases, with 5 bases of the junction left unmatched. CDR1 is SQVTM and CDR2 is ANQGSEA in the germline V gene. This CDR3 is 13 amino acids long. In its sample, this clone is large. Other nucleotide sequences in the sample specify the same CDR3. Generated by immunoSEQ multiplex PCR, the TCRdb table keeps only in-frame clones and is missing some. The data contain under 3,000 clones, 27% of them singletons. This clonotype was obtained from a man aged 35 to 69 with stage I lung adenocarcinoma. This rearrangement joins TRBV29-1 to TRBJ1-1; TRBD1 aligns across 8 bases. Here the sequenced sample was normal lung tissue next to the tumor, taken before any cancer treatment. CDR3 loop: CSVVGQGGTEAFF. CDR3 DNA sequence: TGCAGCGTTGTTGGACAGGGCGGCACTGAAGCTTTCTTT.